This TCR beta chain comes out of a study of blood T cell repertoires in COVID-19. Study background: Researchers got acute and convalescent COVID-19 samples from the United States, Italy and Spain. PBMCs, B-cell-depleted T cells, or T cells were the source of the cDNA or gDNA that made up the material.

The germline CDR1 and CDR2 sequences are MDHEN and SYDVKM. The length of the CDR3 is 14 residues. The trim removed 6 bases at V and 12 bases at J, leaving 13 bases unmatched. This clone has only one observation. Libraries were prepared by immunoSEQ multiplex PCR; TCRdb keeps only in-frame clonotypes and omits some of them. The sample contains fewer than 500,000 clones, roughly 85% of which appear only once. The sample was PBMCs or T cells enriched from blood (not recorded which). The sequence was obtained from a woman aged 18-35 years with acute COVID-19. The chain uses TRBV28 and TRBJ2-1; 8 bases agree with TRBD1. Written as DNA, the CDR3 is TGTGCCAGCAGACCTCGGGATACAGGGGGGTTGCAGTTCTTC. This codes for CASRPRDTGGLQFF.